Below, 29 T cell receptor beta chains from the same sample are listed, as sequenced in a study of regulatory T cells in long-lasting Graves disease. Building the TCR beta libraries relied on iRepertoire HTBI primers, and CDR3 regions underwent Arm-PCR. TCRdb reprocessed the multiplex PCR reads via MiXCR and lists one record per CDR3 protein. The sample lists 450,000 to 600,000 distinct CDR3 sequences, approximately 12% seen once, with 10% in the top ten. Time point defined: newly diagnosed GD, antithyroid drugs for less than 3 months. Extracted RNA from PBMCs served as the source of the TCR library. The data were also submitted as part of a second study, on T cells in Graves' hyperthyroidism and ophthalmopathy.

Sequenced material: peripheral blood mononuclear cells (PBMCs), taken at new diagnosis, from a patient treated with antithyroid drugs. The receptors were gathered from a man aged 25-40 years with Graves disease.

This clonotype was seen more than once but under ten times. This chain joins TRBV7-8 and TRBJ2-1; D is unclear. With 0 bases removed from V and 1 base from J, the gap between germline ends came to 13 bases. Looked up from germline, CDR1 is SGHVS and CDR2 is FQNEAQ. This CDR3 has 17 amino acids. CDR3 DNA: TGTGCCAGCAGCTTAGCGCGTTTCCTAAGTTCCTACAATGAGCAGTTCTTC. Translated, it gives CASSLARFLSSYNEQFF.

This clonotype was observed at least ten times. The genes are TRBV30 and TRBJ1-2, with D uncertain. CDR1 GTSNPN and CDR2 SVGIG come from the germline V gene (reference sequence). The V end was cut by 4 bases, the J end by 3 bases, with 9 bases between. The CDR3 is 12 amino acids. CDR3 nucleotide sequence: TGTGCCTGGATGGGGATCTACTATGGCTACACCTTC. Its protein product is CAWMGIYYGYTF.

This clonotype was seen repeatedly, ten times or more. The chain couples TRBV11-2 to TRBJ2-1; D may be TRBD1 (5 bases). The CDR3 covers 17 residues. Trimming stripped 4 bases from V and 2 bases from J, with 18 bases between. The germline gives CDR1 SGHAT, CDR2 FQNNGV. CDR3 loop: CASSWGVFTGPYNEQFF. In DNA form, the CDR3 reads TGTGCCAGCAGCTGGGGCGTTTTCACCGGGCCCTACAATGAGCAGTTCTTC.

This clonotype was seen more than once but under ten times. Possible read error: a much larger clone is one base away. This sequence joins TRBV12-3 or TRBV12-4 and TRBJ1-2, with 10 positions matching TRBD1. Germline trimming cut 4 bases from V and 4 bases from J; bases unmatched to any gene: 6. CDR3 length: 15 residues. The CDR3 DNA is TGTGCCAGCAGTTCGGCGACAGGGGGCGGCTATGGCTACACCTTC. Its translation is CASSSATGGGYGYTF.

This clonotype occurred many times. The CDR3 loop reads CATSKGVGNQPQHF. CDR3 coding DNA: TGTGCCACCAGTAAGGGGGTCGGCAATCAGCCCCAGCATTTT. V usage is TRBV24-1 and J usage is TRBJ1-5; TRBD1 might be the D (6 bases). The CDR3 runs to 14 residues. CDR1 and CDR2 from the germline V gene are KGHDR and SFDVKD. V dropped 6 bases and J dropped 2 bases, with 10 bases sitting between them.

This chain uses TRBV29-1 with TRBJ1-5, with D unclear. This CDR3 has 14 residues. Trimming removed 7 bases from V and 0 bases from J, with 13 bases in between. The germline V gene encodes CDR1 SQVTM and CDR2 ANQGSEA. In DNA form, the CDR3 reads TGCAGCGCATGGACCGGGGATAGCAATCAGCCCCAGCATTTT. This encodes CSAWTGDSNQPQHF. The whole variable domain, filled in from reference TRBV29-1 and TRBJ1-5, reads SAVISQKPSRDICQRGTSLTIQCQVDSQVTMMFWYRQQPGQSLTLIATANQGSEATYESGFVIDKFPISRPNLTFSTLTVSNMSPEDSSIYLCSAWTGDSNQPQHFGDGTRLSIL.

This clonotype has at least ten counts. The chain is built from TRBV28 and TRBJ2-2, with D uncertain. V lost 3 bases to trimming and J lost 5 bases, with 7 bases between them. Germline V gives CDR1 MDHEN, CDR2 SYDVKM. This CDR3 has 13 residues. The CDR3 loop is CASSLYLTGELFF. The CDR3 DNA sequence: TGTGCCAGCAGTTTGTATCTTACCGGGGAGCTGTTTTTT.

Many counts were recorded for this clonotype. CDR3 in amino acids: CRPTGGDPSEQYF. The CDR3 nucleotides read TGCAGGCCTACGGGAGGAGACCCCTCCGAGCAGTACTTC. This chain links TRBV20-1 with TRBJ2-7, with TRBD2 identical over 7 bases. CDR1 is DFQATT, CDR2 SNEGSKA, per germline (reference sequence). The CDR3 has 13 amino acids.

Ten or more counts support this clonotype. The chain links TRBV28 to TRBJ2-1, with D perhaps TRBD2 (5 bases). This CDR3 comprises 14 residues. V was trimmed by 2 bases and J by 8 bases, leaving 13 bases between them. Germline CDR1 MDHEN, CDR2 SYDVKM. CDR3 nucleotide sequence: TGTGCCAGCAGTTTAGCGGGCGTGGGCGATGAGCAGTTCTTC. Translating it yields CASSLAGVGDEQFF. Filled out from reference TRBV28 and TRBJ2-1, the complete variable domain reads DVKVTQSSRYLVKRTGEKVFLECVQDMDHENMFWYRQDPGLGLRLIYFSYDVKMKEKGDIPEGYSVSREKKERFSLILESASTNQTSMYLCASSLAGVGDEQFFGPGTRLTVL.

This clonotype has a single count. Being one base from a much bigger clone, this may be a read error. The rearrangement uses TRBV18 and TRBJ2-1; D unclear. CDR1 is KGHSH and CDR2 is LQKENI in the germline V gene. The CDR3 has 12 residues. The CDR3 DNA follows: TGTGCCAGATCACGATTCGACAATGAGCAGTTCTTC. Translation gives CARSRFDNEQFF. Looking up the rest from reference TRBV18 and TRBJ2-1 gives the full variable domain: NAGVMQNPRHLVRRRGQEARLRCSPMKGHSHVYWYRQLPEEGLKFMVYLQKENIIDESGMPKERFSAEFPKEGPSILRIQQVVRGDSAAYFCARSRFDNEQFFGPGTRLTVL.

The sample holds a few counts of this clonotype. V gene TRBV6-2 or TRBV6-3 combines with J gene TRBJ2-1; D is unclear. Germline values: CDR1 MNHEY, CDR2 SVGEGT. CDR3 length: 14 residues. V shed 5 bases and J shed 7 bases, with 15 bases lying between them. The CDR3 loop is CASSEGRPWNEQFF. In DNA form, the CDR3 reads TGTGCCAGCAGTGAAGGTAGGCCATGGAATGAGCAGTTCTTC.

This clonotype was recorded many times. The genes are TRBV5-5 and TRBJ2-3; TRBD2 aligns across 9 bases. The CDR3 is made up of 15 amino acids. Germline trimming cut 1 base from V and 2 bases from J; bases unmatched to any gene: 2. CDR1 SGHKS and CDR2 YYEKEE come from the germline V gene (reference sequence). CDR3 residues: CASSLPSGITDTQYF. The CDR3, as DNA: TGTGCCAGCAGCTTGCCTAGCGGGATCACAGATACGCAGTATTTT.

This clonotype was seen more than once but under ten times. CDR3 bases: TGTGCCAGCAGTGAAAGTCGTCTAGCGGGAGGGCGGACAGATACGCAGTATTTT. Its translation: CASSESRLAGGRTDTQYF. The chain links TRBV25-1 to TRBJ2-3, with TRBD2 matching 12 bases. V dropped 2 bases and J dropped 3; count of bases not matched to a gene: 9. From germline, CDR1 is MGHDK and CDR2 SYGVNS. This CDR3 has 18 amino acids.

Details on this clonotype: This sequence may be a read error, since a much larger clone differs from it by one base. V gene TRBV12-3 or TRBV12-4 combines with J gene TRBJ2-5, with D possibly matching TRBD1 (6 bases). The CDR3 extends over 13 amino acids. V was shortened by 6 bases and J by 4 bases, with 12 bases between the two germline ends. The CDR3 bases are TGTGCCAGCAGACCGGACAGTTTAGAGACCCAGTACTTC. Translated, it gives CASRPDSLETQYF.

This clonotype was found many times. The J gene is TRBJ2-5, the V gene TRBV27; 7 nucleotides agree with TRBD1. The J segment lost 7 bases and the V segment lost 5 bases, leaving 7 bases of the junction unmatched. Germline V gene lookup returns CDR1 MNHEY and CDR2 SMNVEV (reference sequence). The CDR3 totals 13 residues. Written as DNA, the CDR3 is TGTGCCAGCAGTCTCGACAGGGATGGGACCCAGTACTTC. This encodes CASSLDRDGTQYF.

There are a few counts of this clonotype. V is TRBV10-3 and J is TRBJ2-5; D call uncertain. V lost 0 bases and J 5 bases, leaving 13 bases between the germline ends. There are 15 residues in the CDR3. The germline CDR1 and CDR2 sequences are ENHRY and SYGVKD. CDR3 in amino acids: CAISESGPNSETQYF. Here the CDR3 DNA reads TGTGCCATCAGTGAGTCAGGCCCCAACTCGGAGACCCAGTACTTC.

This clonotype appeared many times. CDR3 DNA sequence: TGCGCCAGCAGCTCCGGGACTGCGAGCAATCAGCCCCAGCATTTT. Encoded protein: CASSSGTASNQPQHF. The chain has TRBV5-1 and TRBJ1-5; tentative D call: TRBD1 (5 bases). CDR3 length: 15 amino acids. V dropped 3 bases and J dropped 1 base, with 11 bases sitting between them. Per germline, CDR1 SGHRS and CDR2 YFSETQ.

This clonotype was observed many times. The chain employs TRBV2 and TRBJ1-1, with TRBD1 as a possible D gene (5 bases). CDR1 and CDR2 (germline): SNHLY, FYNNEI. V dropped 6 bases and J dropped 2 bases, with 22 bases sitting between them. This CDR3 comprises 17 residues. This CDR3 is CASSIEGIKTENTEAFF. The CDR3 DNA reads TGTGCCAGCAGCATCGAAGGAATTAAGACAGAAAACACTGAAGCTTTCTTT.

In its sample, this clonotype was seen many times. This sequence joins TRBV18 and TRBJ2-1, with TRBD2 matching 10 bases. The CDR3 length is 15 residues. J lost 7 bases, V lost 0 bases, and 3 bases had no gene match. Germline assignment: CDR1 KGHSH and CDR2 LQKENI. This CDR3 reads CASSPPRAGGNEQFF. CDR3 nucleotide sequence: TGTGCCAGCTCACCACCTCGAGCGGGAGGGAATGAGCAGTTCTTC.

This clonotype was picked up many times. The rearrangement uses TRBV7-8 and TRBJ2-3; 11 bases match TRBD2. The CDR3 sequence is 16 residues long. CDR1 SGHVS and CDR2 FQNEAQ come from the germline V gene. Germline trimming cut 4 bases from V and 1 base from J; bases unmatched to any gene: 4. The CDR3 nucleotides read TGTGCCAGCAGCTACCTAGCGGGAGGCCGCACAGATACGCAGTATTTT. Protein: CASSYLAGGRTDTQYF.

For this clonotype: This may be a read error, as it is one base from a much larger clone. This rearrangement joins TRBV6-2 or TRBV6-3 to TRBJ1-2; D is unclear. This CDR3 spans 13 amino acids. Trimming took 2 bases from V and 2 from J, leaving 6 bases between them. CDR1 is MNHEY, CDR2 SVGEGT, per germline. The CDR3 coding sequence is TGTGCCAGCAGTTACGGCAGAAACTATGGCTACACCTTC. Its translation is CASSYGRNYGYTF.

The gene calls are TRBV19 and TRBJ2-7; TRBD1 aligns across 8 bases. J gave up 6 bases and V 7 bases, and 14 bases lay outside the gene matches. CDR1 and CDR2 from the germline V gene are LNHDA and SQIVND (reference sequence). The length of the CDR3 is 15 residues. As DNA, the CDR3 is TGTGCCAGTACCCCCAACGACAGGGGAACAACCGAGCAGTACTTC. Translating it yields CASTPNDRGTTEQYF.

This clonotype was seen at least ten times. The chain links TRBV27 to TRBJ2-2; 10 nucleotides match TRBD2. Germline V gene sequence: CDR1 MNHEY, CDR2 SMNVEV (reference sequence). The CDR3 contains 16 residues. The junction had 7 bases not matched to a gene; V was cut back by 2 bases and J by 7 bases. The CDR3 region has the DNA TGTGCCAGCAGTTTAATGAGGACTAGCGGTGGCGGGGAGCTGTTTTTT. As protein: CASSLMRTSGGGELFF.

With regard to this clonotype: This clone may be a read error of a much larger clone one base away. V gene TRBV28 combines with J gene TRBJ1-4, with 10 positions matching TRBD1. The CDR3 loop spans 15 amino acids. After removal of 4 bases from V and 6 bases from J, the junction contained 5 bases not matched to a gene. In germline, CDR1 is MDHEN, CDR2 SYDVKM. CDR3 region: CASSWSGQGYEKLFF. The CDR3 DNA reads as TGTGCCAGCAGTTGGTCGGGACAGGGGTATGAAAAACTGTTTTTT.

In this sample, this clonotype turned up a few times. This chain joins TRBV3-1 and TRBJ2-4; tentatively, D is TRBD1 (5 bases). This CDR3 is 13 amino acids long. Germline-derived CDR1 and CDR2 are LGHDT and YNNKEL (reference sequence). Trimming stripped 7 bases from V and 12 bases from J, with 19 bases between. For the CDR3, the DNA is TGTGCCAGCACCCCCGGTGTGGGCGGACATCAGTACTTC. Its translation: CASTPGVGGHQYF. Full variable domain (remainder filled in from reference TRBV3-1 and TRBJ2-4): DTAVSQTPKYLVTQMGNDKSIKCEQNLGHDTMYWYKQDSKKFLKIMFSYNNKELIINETVPNRFSPKSPDKAHLNLHINSLELGDSAVYFCASTPGVGGHQYFGAGTRLSVL.

In its sample, this clonotype was seen a few times. The V gene is TRBV7-2, the J gene TRBJ2-2; the match to TRBD2 covers 9 bases. CDR1 and CDR2 (germline): SGHTA, FQGNSA. This CDR3 comprises 17 residues. Trimming removed 4 bases from V and 5 bases from J; junction bases left unmatched: 11. The CDR3 sequence: CASSSTRLAVGTGELFF. DNA of the CDR3: TGTGCCAGCAGCTCAACCAGACTAGCGGTCGGGACCGGGGAGCTGTTTTTT.

Turning to this clonotype: This likely traces to a read error, being one base from a far larger clone. The chain carries TRBV27 and TRBJ2-3, with 8 bases identical to TRBD1. V shed 6 bases, J shed 2 bases, and the junction held 10 bases outside the gene matches. Germline assignment: CDR1 MNHEY and CDR2 SMNVEV (reference sequence). The CDR3 has 16 residues. The CDR3 reads CASSSLGQVVTDTQYF. The CDR3 nucleotides read TGTGCCAGCAGCTCGCTGGGACAGGTGGTCACAGATACGCAGTATTTT.

This clonotype showed up many times. The CDR3: CASSSVAGVGTQYF. The DNA of the CDR3 is TGTGCCAGCAGTTCCGTAGCGGGAGTTGGGACCCAGTACTTC. V gene TRBV27 combines with J gene TRBJ2-5; 9 nucleotides line up with TRBD2. The CDR3 contains 14 residues. Unmatched junction bases numbered 7, after V lost 4 bases and J lost 7 bases. From germline, CDR1 is MNHEY and CDR2 SMNVEV (reference sequence).

This clonotype showed up many times. This chain links TRBV11-2 with TRBJ2-3; 10 nucleotides align to TRBD2. Germline V gene lookup returns CDR1 SGHAT and CDR2 FQNNGV. The trim removed 4 bases at V and 5 bases at J, leaving 12 bases unmatched. This CDR3 contains 17 residues. The CDR3 region has the DNA TGTGCCAGCAGCTCCCTAGGCCAGCGGGAGGGCCTAGATACGCAGTATTTT. It codes for CASSSLGQREGLDTQYF.